This T cell receptor beta chain was sequenced during a study of graft-versus-host responses after intestinal transplantation. The overall study: Recipients received multivisceral, liver-intestinal, or isolated intestinal transplants. Each recipient received anti-thymocyte globulin induction, then tacrolimus and steroids for approximately 3 years. Whole-study findings and limits: After transplant, early declines in HvG clones were associated with peak levels of circulating GvH clones. Within allografts, high graft-versus-host to host-versus-graft clonal ratios were seen among patients with graft-donor T cell macrochimerism.

The repertoire was sequenced with immunoSEQ multiplex PCR; TCRdb's copy has only in-frame clones and lacks some. Of around 88,000 clones detected, 75% to 90% appear once; the ten largest clones hold about 17%. Germline-derived CDR1 and CDR2 are MNHEY and SVGAGI. The germline V and J ends were trimmed by 2 bases and 7 bases, with 9 bases remaining between them. The CDR3 has 14 residues. A remark on this clone: Its antigen is as yet unknown.

The sample in question was unstimulated CD8+ T cells sorted from spleen or lymph node cells, obtained before intestinal transplant. The chain recombines TRBV6-5 with TRBJ1-6; a weak D match, TRBD1 (5 bases). This TCR was sampled from a human donor who received an intestinal transplant. CDR3 nucleotide sequence: TGTGCCAGCAGTTACGGGGGAAAGAATTCACCCCTCCACTTT. Its protein is CASSYGGKNSPLHF.